A single sample gave rise to the 25 T cell receptor beta chains below, sequenced in a study of cytomegalovirus exposure and HLA in healthy donors. The data were produced by immunoSEQ multiplex PCR, yet TCRdb's version contains in-frame clones alone and is incomplete. The data show under 75,000 clones, about 95% seen once. The sample taken for sequencing was PBMCs. These receptor sequences come from a woman aged 18-35 years in good health and CMV-seronegative.

The CDR3 protein is CASSEVEASGNTIYF. The CDR3 DNA reads as TGTGCCAGCAGTGAGGTCGAGGCTTCTGGAAACACCATATATTTT. The chain carries TRBV2 and TRBJ1-3; D not certain. This CDR3 spans 15 amino acids. CDR1 is SNHLY and CDR2 is FYNNEI in the germline V gene. Trimming took 3 bases from V and 1 from J, leaving 10 bases between them.

The genes are TRBV15 and TRBJ2-7, with TRBD2 matching over 13 bases. V shed 0 bases, J shed 1 base, and the junction held 6 bases outside the gene matches. There are 18 residues in the CDR3. CDR1 LNHNV and CDR2 YYDKDF come from the germline V gene (reference sequence). The CDR3 nucleotides are TGTGCCACCAGCAGAGAACTAGCGGGAGGGCCTAGGTCCTACGAGCAGTACTTC. It translates to CATSRELAGGPRSYEQYF.

The V and J genes are TRBV6-5 and TRBJ2-1, with TRBD2 as a possible D gene (7 bases). The CDR3 runs 14 residues. V lost 2 bases and J lost 10, with 15 bases in between. CDR1 and CDR2 (germline): MNHEY, SVGAGI. The CDR3 loop reads CASSYPGGGQEQFF. The CDR3 bases are TGTGCCAGCAGTTACCCTGGCGGGGGCCAAGAGCAGTTCTTC.

This chain joins TRBV7-2 and TRBJ1-2; 7 positions match TRBD1. Unmatched junction bases numbered 4, after V lost 1 base and J lost 2 bases. Germline CDR1 and CDR2: SGHTA and FQGNSA. This CDR3 has 15 residues. CDR3 residues: CASSLVFRGNYGYTF. CDR3 in DNA: TGTGCCAGCAGCTTAGTTTTCAGGGGGAACTATGGCTACACCTTC.

V gene TRBV18 combines with J gene TRBJ2-7; TRBD2 might be the D (5 bases). The CDR3 is 14 residues long. Trimming removed 2 bases at V and 7 bases at J, with 15 bases between. Per the germline V gene, CDR1 is KGHSH and CDR2 is LQKENI. DNA for the CDR3: TGTGCCAGCTCACCAGAGGGAATCCCGTTGGAGCAGTACTTC. Translating gives CASSPEGIPLEQYF.

V and J are TRBV30 and TRBJ1-5; D not certain. CDR3 length equals 13 residues. In germline, CDR1 is GTSNPN, CDR2 SVGIG (reference sequence). V lost 1 base and J lost 7, with 11 bases in between. The CDR3 here is CAWSATSGQPQHF. For the CDR3, the DNA is TGTGCCTGGAGTGCGACAAGTGGACAGCCCCAGCATTTT. Full variable domain (remainder filled in from reference TRBV30 and TRBJ1-5): SQTIHQWPATLVQPVGSPLSLECTVEGTSNPNLYWYRQAAGRGLQLLFYSVGIGQISSEVPQNLSASRPQDRQFILSSKKLLLSDSGFYLCAWSATSGQPQHFGDGTRLSIL.

The CDR3 loop is CASSLGSGTVLRNEQFF. The CDR3 coding sequence is TGTGCCAGCAGCTTGGGTTCGGGGACAGTCCTCCGAAATGAGCAGTTCTTC. J is TRBJ2-1 and V is TRBV5-5, with TRBD1 matching 7 bases. V shed 0 bases, J shed 7 bases, and the junction held 13 bases outside the gene matches. CDR3 size: 17 residues. Germline V CDR1 and CDR2: SGHKS, YYEKEE (reference sequence).

The chain combines TRBV5-4 with TRBJ2-3; 8 bases line up with TRBD1. With 0 bases clipped from V and 6 bases from J, the junction kept 12 bases outside the gene matches. Germline lookup yields CDR1 SGHNT and CDR2 YYREEE (reference sequence). The CDR3 covers 17 residues. This CDR3 reads CASSLAPGQETGDTQYF. For the CDR3, the DNA is TGTGCCAGCAGCTTGGCACCGGGACAGGAAACGGGGGATACGCAGTATTTT.

V usage is TRBV28 and J usage is TRBJ2-7, with D possibly being TRBD2 (6 bases). The CDR3 contains 13 residues. Per germline, CDR1 MDHEN and CDR2 SYDVKM. Trimming took 8 bases from V and 2 from J, leaving 13 bases between them. The CDR3 DNA reads TGTGCCAGCTGCGGGACTCCCCCCTACGAGCAGTACTTC. Protein sequence: CASCGTPPYEQYF.

The V gene is TRBV30, the J gene TRBJ2-3, with 8 bases fitting TRBD1. V trimming: 2 bases; J trimming: 0 bases; junction bases outside the gene matches: 7. The V gene's germline CDR1 is GTSNPN and CDR2 SVGIG (reference sequence). This CDR3 is built from 16 residues. Written as DNA, the CDR3 is TGTGCCTGGAGTCCCCCTTACAGGGGGAGCACAGATACGCAGTATTTT. Its translation is CAWSPPYRGSTDTQYF.

The chain links TRBV28 to TRBJ2-7; the D gene is possibly TRBD2 (7 bases). The germline V gene encodes CDR1 MDHEN and CDR2 SYDVKM. The V end lost 5 bases, the J end lost 0 bases, and 20 bases lay between the germline ends. The CDR3 loop spans 17 amino acids. The CDR3 spells CASSPRGRGASSYEQYF. The CDR3 DNA follows: TGTGCCAGCAGTCCCCGGGGCCGGGGGGCCAGCTCCTACGAGCAGTACTTC.

The rearrangement joins TRBV10-3 to TRBJ2-7, with 7 bases matching TRBD1. The V gene end was trimmed by 2 bases and the J gene end by 0 bases; junction bases not matched to a gene: 4. This CDR3 spans 15 amino acids. Per germline, CDR1 ENHRY and CDR2 SYGVKD. CDR3 DNA sequence: TGTGCCATCAGTGAGGGCCGGGACAGCTCCTACGAGCAGTACTTC. Translated, it gives CAISEGRDSSYEQYF.

The rearrangement uses TRBV7-9 and TRBJ2-3; D might be TRBD2 (6 bases). The CDR3 covers 17 residues. From germline, CDR1 is SEHNR and CDR2 FQNEAQ (reference sequence). Deletions cut 1 base from V and 4 bases from J, with 18 bases between. For the CDR3, the DNA is TGTGCCAGCAGCTTAGGAGGCTGGGGAAGGAGGGCAGATACGCAGTATTTT. Encoded protein: CASSLGGWGRRADTQYF.

V gene TRBV19 combines with J gene TRBJ2-1; maybe TRBD2 (7 bases). The germline gives CDR1 LNHDA, CDR2 SQIVND (reference sequence). CDR3 length equals 13 residues. Trimming shortened V by 10 bases and J by 4 bases, and 14 bases separated the two germline ends. The CDR3, as DNA: TGTGCCACTAGGGGGAGGGGATACAATGAGCAGTTCTTC. It codes for CATRGRGYNEQFF.

The rearrangement uses TRBV5-1 and TRBJ1-2, with D uncertain. V lost 0 bases and J 3 bases, leaving 9 bases between the germline ends. CDR1 is SGHRS, CDR2 YFSETQ, per germline. CDR3 length: 14 amino acids. CDR3 sequence (DNA): TGCGCCAGCAGCTTGGGGGGAGTGGACTATGGCTACACCTTC. As protein: CASSLGGVDYGYTF.

CDR3 coding DNA: TGTGCCAGCAGCGGAGACAGGGGGAACACTGAAGCTTTCTTT. It encodes CASSGDRGNTEAFF. This rearrangement joins TRBV9 to TRBJ1-1; 8 bases map to TRBD1. The CDR3 loop spans 14 amino acids. V lost 3 bases and J lost 1; bases outside the gene matches: 2. Germline CDR1 is SGDLS and CDR2 is YYNGEE.

The chain links TRBV6-1 to TRBJ1-1; D gene uncertain. Germline loops: CDR1 MNHNS, CDR2 SASEGT. The CDR3 runs 15 residues. V was cut by 4 bases and J by 3 bases, with 15 bases left in between. Here the CDR3 DNA reads TGTGCCAGCAGTGGCCCCGGAGGTTGGGACACTGAAGCTTTCTTT. Its protein product is CASSGPGGWDTEAFF.

The chain couples TRBV6-1 to TRBJ1-2, with D maybe TRBD1 (5 bases). With 3 bases removed from V and 5 bases from J, the gap between germline ends came to 22 bases. The CDR3 contains 17 residues. Germline CDR1 MNHNS, CDR2 SASEGT. CDR3 amino acids: CASSERGAEVGGYGYTF. Here the CDR3 DNA reads TGTGCCAGCAGTGAGAGGGGCGCTGAGGTTGGAGGGTATGGCTACACCTTC.

V is TRBV7-9 and J is TRBJ2-5; a possible D gene is TRBD2 (5 bases). V lost 1 base and J lost 9, with 12 bases in between. This CDR3 has 13 amino acids. In germline, CDR1 is SEHNR, CDR2 FQNEAQ (reference sequence). The CDR3 sequence is CASSLVPGRAQYF. The CDR3 nucleotides are TGTGCCAGCAGCTTAGTCCCGGGGAGAGCCCAGTACTTC. The full variable domain, rest sourced from reference TRBV7-9 and TRBJ2-5, is DTGVSQNPRHKITKRGQNVTFRCDPISEHNRLYWYRQTLGQGPEFLTYFQNEAQLEKSRLLSDRFSAERPKGSFSTLEIQRTEQGDSAMYLCASSLVPGRAQYFGPGTRLLVL.

The chain links TRBV11-2 to TRBJ2-7; D ambiguous. CDR3 length equals 13 residues. V dropped 3 bases and J dropped 2 bases, with 8 bases sitting between them. In germline, CDR1 is SGHAT, CDR2 FQNNGV. CDR3 in DNA: TGTGCCAGCAGCTTGTCCTCGGCCTACGAGCAGTACTTC. The encoded protein is CASSLSSAYEQYF.

This clone was recorded once. The chain is built from TRBV28 and TRBJ1-2; D is unclear. The CDR3 contains 13 residues. The V end lost 5 bases, the J end lost 8 bases, and 15 bases lay between the germline ends. Germline assignment: CDR1 MDHEN and CDR2 SYDVKM. This CDR3 reads CASSPPGPGGYTF. The CDR3 nucleotides read TGTGCCAGCAGTCCCCCGGGCCCGGGGGGCTACACCTTC.

The chain carries TRBV6-5 and TRBJ1-5, with TRBD1 identical over 10 bases. V was clipped by 5 bases and J by 6 bases; unmatched bases: 7. This CDR3 region has 15 residues. The germline V gene has CDR1 MNHEY and CDR2 SVGAGI. In nucleotides, the CDR3 is TGTGCCAGCAGTCCCCGGGACAGGGGCGTTCAGCCCCAGCATTTT. This sequence encodes CASSPRDRGVQPQHF.

The chain recombines TRBV7-9 with TRBJ2-1; 9 bases map to TRBD1. Germline lookup yields CDR1 SEHNR and CDR2 FQNEAQ (reference sequence). There are 17 residues in the CDR3. V was pared by 9 bases and J by 1 base, with 13 bases of the junction left unmatched. The CDR3 reads CASKTGGRRNSYNEQFF. CDR3 in DNA: TGTGCCAGTAAAACAGGGGGCCGGCGAAATTCCTACAATGAGCAGTTCTTC.

The chain joins TRBV5-6 to TRBJ2-7; D gene uncertain. V was clipped by 5 bases and J by 2 bases, with 8 bases between them. The CDR3 loop spans 12 amino acids. The germline CDR1 and CDR2 sequences are SGHDT and YYEEEE. The CDR3 DNA sequence: TGTGCCAGCAGTGAAGGAGCCTACGAGCAGTACTTC. The encoded protein is CASSEGAYEQYF.

For the CDR3, the DNA is TGCGCCAGCAGTCCCGGGACAGGGACTGGGGCCAACGTCCTGACTTTC. Encoded protein: CASSPGTGTGANVLTF. V usage is TRBV10-1 and J usage is TRBJ2-6; TRBD1 matches 9 bases. Losses at the gene ends were 5 bases for V and 2 bases for J; bases not matched to a gene: 4. The CDR3 loop spans 16 amino acids. Germline assignment: CDR1 WNHNN and CDR2 SYGVQD (reference sequence).